The table lists the clone carrying this TCR beta chain with many counts. Its target is not known. Unique molecular identifiers were incorporated when the TCRbeta library was constructed. TCRdb analysed the PCR reads with MiXCR anew, one entry per CDR3 protein. This table has 120,000 to 150,000 distinct CDR3 sequences, around 9% appearing once. This sample is drawn from a study of T-cell reconstitution after alpha-beta-depleted transplantation in children. The study, taken as a whole, reports: TCRbeta diversity was high at day 60 in some patients (a result of surviving recipient T cells and thymic progenitors). T cells produced anew were the main source of T-cell counts and diversity one year after transplant. Reports say that about two months after transplant, the alpha-beta T cells came out of several hundred graft clones that had expanded.

Germline loops: CDR1 SGHRS, CDR2 YFSETQ. The V end lost 0 bases, the J end lost 4 bases, and 13 bases lay between the germline ends. The CDR3 has 15 residues. The sequence was obtained from a female patient between 2 and 10 years old who had a stem cell transplant for congenital amegakaryocytic thrombocytopenia, so the T cells may come from the graft donor. The chain uses TRBV5-1 and TRBJ1-2; maybe TRBD1 (5 bases). The source material was PBMCs, mostly from graft donor cells, sampled 180 days after TCRalphabeta/CD19-depleted stem cell transplant. The CDR3 sequence is CASSLGQSRIYGYTF. DNA of the CDR3: TGCGCCAGCAGCTTGGGACAGAGTAGGATCTATGGCTACACCTTC.